A single sample is the source of the 9 T cell receptor beta chains below, sequenced in a study of T cells expressing NK-cell markers. With the 5' RACE reads reprocessed, TCRdb shows one record per CDR3 protein and no DNA. Recorded for this sample: over 350,000 distinct CDR3 sequences. Input material: blood T cells: a sorted CD56 or NKG2C T cell subset, CD4+ or CD8+ T cells, or bulk PBMC T cells (not recorded which). Receptors originate from a woman between 45 and 65 years old in good health.

V and J are TRBV15 and TRBJ2-2. The CDR3 spans 14 residues. The germline CDR1 and CDR2 sequences are LNHNV and YYDKDF (reference sequence). CDR3 amino acids: CATSRDRTGGELFF.

This sequence joins TRBV11-2 and TRBJ2-1; TCRdb lists TRBD2, though no DNA is available to test this call. The germline CDR1 and CDR2 sequences are SGHAT and FQNNGV. The CDR3 sequence is 15 residues long. This CDR3 reads CASSLYRGRDNEQFF.

CDR3: CASSEYLGLPTHNEQFF. V gene TRBV25-1 combines with J gene TRBJ2-1; TCRdb selects TRBD2, and the lack of DNA leaves this call unchecked. The CDR3 extends over 17 amino acids. In germline, CDR1 is MGHDK, CDR2 SYGVNS.

J is TRBJ1-1 and V is TRBV5-5. The length of the CDR3 is 13 residues. The V gene's germline CDR1 is SGHKS and CDR2 YYEKEE (reference sequence). The CDR3 is CASSFKWETEAFF.

The chain's CDR3 is CAISESAPGFMQETQYF. The chain employs TRBV10-3 and TRBJ2-5; TCRdb's assignment of TRBD1 cannot be checked, as there is no DNA. Germline V gene data show CDR1 as ENHRY and CDR2 as SYGVKD. The CDR3 is 17 residues long.

The genes are TRBV11-2 and TRBJ2-3; there is no DNA to check the TCRdb D call of TRBD2. Germline V gene sequence: CDR1 SGHAT, CDR2 FQNNGV. This CDR3 contains 16 residues. The CDR3 spells CASSLDGLLAGDTQYF.

The V and J genes are TRBV5-1 and TRBJ2-3; checking the TCRdb D call of TRBD1 is not possible without DNA. CDR1 and CDR2 (germline): SGHRS, YFSETQ. The CDR3 consists of 15 residues. CDR3 residues: CASSFVGEMTDTQYF.

The chain joins TRBV5-1 to TRBJ2-1; TCRdb's D gene call, TRBD2, goes unchecked for lack of DNA. Germline loops: CDR1 SGHRS, CDR2 YFSETQ. The CDR3 has 17 amino acids. The CDR3 loop is CASSRDVAGGLRNEQFF.

The rearrangement joins TRBV24-1 to TRBJ2-3; the TRBD2 assignment by TCRdb is unverifiable without DNA. CDR3 length: 16 amino acids. CDR1 is KGHDR, CDR2 SFDVKD, per germline. The CDR3: CATSDAGMHSTDTQYF.